One sample yielded the 26 T cell receptor beta chains listed below, sequenced in a study of T cells in Graves' hyperthyroidism and ophthalmopathy. Researchers amplified the TCR beta CDR3 regions from RNA transcripts. First-round RT-PCR of the TCR CDR3 relied on the HTBI primer set. TCRdb used MiXCR to reprocess the multiplex PCR reads, holding one entry per CDR3 protein. The sample consists of about 380,000 distinct CDR3 sequences, approximately 18% of them appearing once. The sequencing sample was made of blood. These receptor sequences come from a man between 18 and 35 years old with Graves' ophthalmopathy.

This chain joins TRBV4-1 and TRBJ2-7; possible D gene TRBD1, 6 bases. Trimming stripped 4 bases from V and 3 bases from J, with 16 bases between. From germline, CDR1 is MGHRA and CDR2 YSYEKL. This CDR3 region has 15 residues. The CDR3 DNA sequence: TGCGCCAGCAGCCTCACGGACAGTGGGGACTACGAGCAGTACTTC. Translated, it gives CASSLTDSGDYEQYF.

The chain recombines TRBV6-4 with TRBJ1-2; TRBD1 matches 11 bases. The CDR3 spans 15 residues. Germline V CDR1 and CDR2: MRHNA, SNTAGT. The J segment lost 3 bases and the V segment lost 2 bases, leaving 2 bases of the junction unmatched. DNA of the CDR3: TGTGCCAGCAGTGACAGGGGACAGGGGGACTATGGCTACACCTTC. It yields the protein CASSDRGQGDYGYTF.

In its sample, this clonotype was seen a few times. The chain recombines TRBV4-2 with TRBJ1-1, with D possibly matching TRBD1 (5 bases). The CDR3 has 16 amino acids. V lost 0 bases and J lost 4, with 15 bases in between. CDR1 and CDR2 (germline): LGHNA, YNFKEQ. The CDR3 region is CASSQEVGGARTEAFF. In DNA form, the CDR3 reads TGTGCCAGCAGCCAAGAGGTCGGAGGGGCGCGCACTGAAGCTTTCTTT.

This clonotype was recorded many times. The chain recombines TRBV7-3 with TRBJ2-7; possibly TRBD2 for D (6 bases). Trimming pared 5 bases from V and 4 bases from J, leaving 21 bases between. Germline V gene lookup returns CDR1 SGHTA and CDR2 FQGTGA. The CDR3 sequence is 16 residues long. The CDR3 here is CASSPEGPTRGYEQYF. DNA for the CDR3: TGTGCCAGCAGCCCGGAGGGACCTACAAGGGGATACGAGCAGTACTTC.

This clonotype was seen ten or more times. The V and J genes are TRBV7-3 and TRBJ1-1; D gene ambiguous. Trimming removed 3 bases at V and 3 bases at J, with 11 bases between. From germline, CDR1 is SGHTA and CDR2 FQGTGA. The CDR3 is made up of 14 amino acids. The CDR3 coding sequence is TGTGCCAGCAGCTTTTTGTCGGGCGACACTGAAGCTTTCTTT. Its protein product is CASSFLSGDTEAFF.

This clonotype occurred a few times. V and J are TRBV19 and TRBJ2-1; no clear D. This CDR3 has 15 residues. Germline V lookup: CDR1 LNHDA, CDR2 SQIVND (reference sequence). Trimming cost V 3 bases and J 0 bases, with 9 bases left between them. The CDR3 DNA sequence: TGTGCCAGTAGTATGATGAGGAGCTCCTACAATGAGCAGTTCTTC. The encoded protein is CASSMMRSSYNEQFF.

This clonotype was counted at least ten times. The chain recombines TRBV3-1 with TRBJ1-5; D is perhaps TRBD1 (5 bases). Trimming removed 4 bases from V and 6 bases from J, with 7 bases in between. CDR1 LGHDT and CDR2 YNNKEL come from the germline V gene (reference sequence). This CDR3 has 12 amino acids. The CDR3: CASSRGGQPQHF. In DNA form, the CDR3 reads TGTGCCAGCAGCCGGGGGGGTCAGCCCCAGCATTTT.

The CDR3 DNA reads as TGCAGTGCCGGACAGGCGGAAAAACTGTTTTTT. Its protein product is CSAGQAEKLFF. The chain links TRBV20-1 to TRBJ1-4; 7 nucleotides align to TRBD1. CDR3 length: 11 amino acids. CDR1 and CDR2 (germline): DFQATT, SNEGSKA (reference sequence). V trimming: 6 bases; J trimming: 8 bases; junction bases outside the gene matches: 3.

In its sample, this clonotype was seen many times. The chain employs TRBV2 and TRBJ2-1; 8 positions match TRBD1. The length of the CDR3 is 14 residues. The V gene end was trimmed by 7 bases and the J gene end by 6 bases; junction bases not matched to a gene: 8. Germline CDR1 reads SNHLY; CDR2 reads FYNNEI. CDR3 nucleotide sequence: TGTGCCAGCACGGAGACAGGGGTAGGCAATGAGCAGTTCTTC. It yields the protein CASTETGVGNEQFF.

The chain uses TRBV14 and TRBJ2-1; D may correspond to TRBD1 or TRBD2 (5 bases each). Trimming stripped 0 bases from V and 0 bases from J, with 9 bases between. The germline V gene has CDR1 SGHDN and CDR2 FVKESK. CDR3 length: 16 amino acids. The CDR3 loop reads CASSQDVGVSYNEQFF. The CDR3 bases are TGTGCCAGCAGCCAAGATGTGGGGGTCTCCTACAATGAGCAGTTCTTC. Complete variable domain (other parts from reference TRBV14 and TRBJ2-1): EAGVTQFPSHSVIEKGQTVTLRCDPISGHDNLYWYRRVMGKEIKFLLHFVKESKQDESGMPNNRFLAERTGGTYSTLKVQPAELEDSGVYFCASSQDVGVSYNEQFFGPGTRLTVL.

This clonotype was counted many times. The chain joins TRBV12-3 or TRBV12-4 to TRBJ1-1; D is unclear. The V end lost 5 bases, the J end lost 0 bases, and 7 bases lay between the germline ends. The CDR3 is 13 amino acids. CDR3 DNA: TGTGCCAGCAGTACAAGGTTGAACACTGAAGCTTTCTTT. It codes for CASSTRLNTEAFF.

This clonotype turned up a few times. The chain joins TRBV12-5 to TRBJ1-1; 11 bases are shared with TRBD1. There are 16 residues in the CDR3. Germline CDR1 reads LGHNT; CDR2 reads FRNRAP. The ends lost 1 base at V and 4 bases at J; junction bases unmatched: 5. The CDR3 DNA reads TGTGCTAGTGGTTTGGCGGCCGGGACAGGGGGCACTGAAGCTTTCTTT. It translates to CASGLAAGTGGTEAFF.

This clonotype has a count of ten or more. This CDR3 is CASSQGIGHTDTQYF. CDR3 DNA: TGTGCCAGCAGCCAAGGGATCGGGCACACAGATACGCAGTATTTT. The genes are TRBV3-1 and TRBJ2-3, with D unresolved. Deletions cut 1 base from V and 2 bases from J, with 10 bases between. Per the germline V gene, CDR1 is LGHDT and CDR2 is YNNKEL (reference sequence). The CDR3 consists of 15 residues.

This clonotype was seen only a few times. This CDR3 reads CSAKGNTGELFF. The CDR3 nucleotides read TGCAGTGCAAAAGGGAACACCGGGGAGCTGTTTTTT. The chain links TRBV20-1 to TRBJ2-2; D is unresolved. Germline V gives CDR1 DFQATT, CDR2 SNEGSKA (reference sequence). Trimming removed 6 bases at V and 1 base at J, with 6 bases between. The CDR3 is 12 residues long.

This clonotype was seen at least ten times. The J gene is TRBJ1-1, the V gene TRBV29-1; TRBD1 matches at 7 bases. Germline assignment: CDR1 SQVTM and CDR2 ANQGSEA. The CDR3 length is 10 residues. The trim removed 6 bases at V and 7 bases at J, leaving 2 bases unmatched. This chain's CDR3 is CSVQGGEAFF. DNA for the CDR3: TGCAGCGTCCAGGGGGGTGAAGCTTTCTTT.

This clonotype appeared many times. The chain couples TRBV2 to TRBJ2-7; the match to TRBD2 covers 13 bases. The V segment lost 7 bases and the J segment 0 bases; nucleotides outside the gene matches: 3. The CDR3 has 15 amino acids. CDR1 and CDR2 from the germline V gene are SNHLY and FYNNEI. The CDR3 DNA is TGTGCCAGCATTGGGACTAGCGGGGACTCCTACGAGCAGTACTTC. It is translated as CASIGTSGDSYEQYF.

A remark on this clonotype: A much bigger clone sits one base away, suggesting this may be a read error. CDR3 sequence reads: CASSPSEQFF. Here the CDR3 DNA reads TGTGCCAGCAGCCCGTCGGAGCAGTTCTTC. The rearrangement joins TRBV11-2 to TRBJ2-1; no firm D call. Trimming removed 5 bases from V and 10 bases from J, with 6 bases in between. Per germline, CDR1 SGHAT and CDR2 FQNNGV. This CDR3 is 10 amino acids long.

This clonotype was observed a handful of times. V gene TRBV3-1 combines with J gene TRBJ2-1, with D unclear. V lost 0 bases, J lost 7 bases, and 13 bases lay in between. In germline, CDR1 is LGHDT, CDR2 YNNKEL (reference sequence). The CDR3 is 15 residues long. The DNA for the CDR3 is TGTGCCAGCAGCCAAGATGGGCCCCAATGGAATGAGCAGTTCTTC. It yields the protein CASSQDGPQWNEQFF.

CDR3 bases: TGTGCCAGCAGCGTAGGGTCAGGGAAACTTGATACGCAGTATTTT. As protein: CASSVGSGKLDTQYF. The V call is TRBV9, the J call TRBJ2-3; TRBD1 might be the D (5 bases). The germline gives CDR1 SGDLS, CDR2 YYNGEE. The V gene lost 0 bases and the J gene lost 6 bases, with 14 bases spanning the gap. The CDR3 loop spans 15 amino acids.

This clonotype has at least ten counts. The rearrangement links TRBV10-3 to TRBJ2-5; D is perhaps TRBD1 or TRBD2 (6 bases each). Germline lookup yields CDR1 ENHRY and CDR2 SYGVKD. V shed 0 bases and J shed 5 bases, with 10 bases lying between them. CDR3 length: 14 residues. DNA for the CDR3: TGTGCCATCAGTGAGTCGGAGGGGGAGGAGACCCAGTACTTC. Translation: CAISESEGEETQYF.

This clonotype was picked up many times. This chain links TRBV20-1 with TRBJ1-6, with D possibly TRBD1 on 5 matching bases. The CDR3 contains 15 residues. V gave up 0 bases and J gave up 7 bases, with 13 bases separating them. Germline lookup yields CDR1 DFQATT and CDR2 SNEGSKA (reference sequence). CDR3 in DNA: TGCAGTGCTAGAGATCGAGGGGACGGGAATTCACCCCTCCACTTT. It is translated as CSARDRGDGNSPLHF.

With regard to this clonotype: A much more abundant neighbour one base away suggests this may be a read error. The rearrangement links TRBV24-1 to TRBJ2-1, with no clear D. Germline V gene lookup returns CDR1 KGHDR and CDR2 SFDVKD. The CDR3 consists of 17 residues. V was cut by 1 base and J by 0 bases, with 12 bases left in between. CDR3 protein: CATSDFSGGSSYNEQFF. In nucleotides, the CDR3 is TGTGCCACCAGTGATTTTAGTGGTGGCAGCTCCTACAATGAGCAGTTCTTC.

This clonotype was found many times. The CDR3 nucleotides read TGTGCCAGCAATTGGGGGGGGGGCCAAACCTTAGAAGCTTTCTTT. Encoded protein: CASNWGGGQTLEAFF. V usage is TRBV12-3 or TRBV12-4 and J usage is TRBJ1-1; weak D call: TRBD1 (6 bases). Trimming shortened V by 7 bases and J by 8 bases, and 23 bases separated the two germline ends. This CDR3 has 15 amino acids.

The CDR3 region has the DNA TGTGCCAGCAGCCAACAAAGCGGGGGGGCCAGCAATGAGCAGTTCTTC. It translates to CASSQQSGGASNEQFF. The V and J genes are TRBV3-1 and TRBJ2-1, with 10 bases identical to TRBD2. Germline V gene data show CDR1 as LGHDT and CDR2 as YNNKEL (reference sequence). CDR3 length: 16 residues. The junction had 7 bases not matched to a gene; V was cut back by 2 bases and J by 6 bases.

The chain combines TRBV11-3 with TRBJ1-1; D is undetermined. CDR3 size: 11 residues. Trimming cost V 5 bases and J 7 bases, with 8 bases left between them. Germline V lookup: CDR1 SGHNT, CDR2 YENEEA. The CDR3 region is CASSNTIEAFF. The CDR3 DNA reads TGTGCCAGCAGCAATACAATTGAAGCTTTCTTT.

The chain links TRBV19 to TRBJ1-1; perhaps TRBD1 as D (6 bases). CDR1 and CDR2 from the germline V gene are LNHDA and SQIVND (reference sequence). The CDR3 runs 15 residues. The V end lost 5 bases, the J end lost 5 bases, and 18 bases lay between the germline ends. The CDR3 bases are TGTGCCAGTAGTCACGCGCGGGGGGCTCGGACTGAAGCTTTCTTT. Translation gives CASSHARGARTEAFF.